This T cell receptor (beta chain) was documented in a study of cytomegalovirus exposure and HLA in healthy donors. PCR used 60 Vbeta primers and 13 Jbeta primers. Some clones are missing from TCRdb's copy, which holds only in-frame ones; the method was immunoSEQ multiplex PCR. The table records some 90,000 clones, about 80% of them present only once. As concerns this clone: Its antigen is currently unknown.

Those who donated were healthy bone marrow donors. Study-wide points: In vitro work confirmed that three CMV-associated chains recognize CMV antigens. Earlier results showed most TCR beta V segments being productive about 87% or about 30% of the time. Links to common viral pathogens appeared, in a later analysis, for several of the most significant clusters.

The sequenced sample was PBMCs. This TCR came from a female donor in good health and CMV-seronegative.

The CDR3 is CASSQTGTANYGYTF. The CDR3 DNA reads TGTGCCAGCAGTCAAACCGGGACAGCTAACTATGGCTACACCTTC. The V and J genes are TRBV6-6 and TRBJ1-2; TRBD1 matches 7 bases. V lost 5 bases, J lost 0 bases, and 6 bases stayed unmatched. The CDR3 is 15 residues long. The germline CDR1 and CDR2 sequences are MNHNY and SVGAGI (reference sequence).